This passage covers 13 T cell receptor beta chains from one sample sequenced in a study of cytomegalovirus exposure and HLA in healthy donors. The PCR made use of 60 Vbeta and 13 Jbeta primers. Some clones are missing from TCRdb's copy, which holds only in-frame ones; the method was immunoSEQ multiplex PCR. This sample has 100,000 to 150,000 clones; 65% to 90% occur once, and the top ten carry roughly 1.2%. The sequenced sample was PBMCs. The receptors were sampled from a girl aged 2 to 9 in good health and CMV-seronegative.

The J gene is TRBJ2-5, the V gene TRBV30; no definite D call. The CDR3 has 14 residues. V lost 3 bases to trimming and J lost 4 bases, with 15 bases between them. Germline V lookup: CDR1 GTSNPN, CDR2 SVGIG (reference sequence). CDR3 nucleotide sequence: TGTGCCTGGAGCTTGGGTACTATCACAGAGACCCAGTACTTC. Translating it yields CAWSLGTITETQYF.

The rearrangement uses TRBV19 and TRBJ1-4, with TRBD1 matching 10 bases. Germline-derived CDR1 and CDR2 are LNHDA and SQIVND (reference sequence). This CDR3 comprises 19 residues. Trimming cost V 5 bases and J 2 bases; bases outside gene matches: 14. The CDR3 DNA is TGTGCCAGTAGTCCCCGAGGGACAGGGGCAGGAGTGACTAATGAAAAACTGTTTTTT. The encoded protein is CASSPRGTGAGVTNEKLFF.

In its sample, this clone was seen a few times. The V and J genes are TRBV5-6 and TRBJ2-7, with 8 bases lining up with TRBD1. Germline V gene data show CDR1 as SGHDT and CDR2 as YYEEEE. V shed 1 base, J shed 9 bases, and the junction held 9 bases outside the gene matches. CDR3 size: 14 residues. CDR3 in DNA: TGTGCCAGCAGCTTGTGGGACAGGATCATGTGGCAGTACTTC. Its protein is CASSLWDRIMWQYF.

The chain links TRBV28 to TRBJ2-7; tentatively, D is TRBD2 (5 bases). V was trimmed by 6 bases and J by 3 bases, leaving 18 bases between them. The CDR3 runs 15 residues. In germline, CDR1 is MDHEN, CDR2 SYDVKM. The CDR3 sequence: CASRTQRSSGYEQYF. As DNA, the CDR3 is TGTGCCAGCAGGACGCAGCGGTCCTCAGGCTACGAGCAGTACTTC.

This chain connects TRBV29-1 to TRBJ2-1; TRBD2 matches 13 bases. The germline gives CDR1 SQVTM, CDR2 ANQGSEA. V dropped 4 bases and J dropped 1; count of bases not matched to a gene: 4. This CDR3 spans 16 amino acids. In nucleotides, the CDR3 is TGCAGCGTTGTGGGACTAGCGGGATCTTCCTACAATGAGCAGTTCTTC. Translation gives CSVVGLAGSSYNEQFF.

In its sample, this clone was seen a few times. The chain recombines TRBV2 with TRBJ2-5; 10 bases are a match to TRBD2. This CDR3 is 17 amino acids long. V trimming: 6 bases; J trimming: 2 bases; junction bases outside the gene matches: 12. Germline V gene sequence: CDR1 SNHLY, CDR2 FYNNEI. The CDR3 region has the DNA TGTGCCAGCAGGACAGGAGGGAGCGGGGGGGCGCAAGAGACCCAGTACTTC. Its translation is CASRTGGSGGAQETQYF.

The chain couples TRBV11-3 to TRBJ2-2, with D possibly matching TRBD2 (5 bases). V dropped 5 bases and J dropped 2 bases, with 12 bases sitting between them. This CDR3 spans 15 amino acids. Germline-derived CDR1 and CDR2 are SGHNT and YENEEA. The CDR3 region has the DNA TGTGCCAGCAGCCCCAGCGGAGATAACACCGGGGAGCTGTTTTTT. It is translated as CASSPSGDNTGELFF. Variable domain in full (rest from reference TRBV11-3 and TRBJ2-2): EAGVVQSPRYKIIEKKQPVAFWCNPISGHNTLYWYLQNLGQGPELLIRYENEEAVDDSQLPKDRFSAERLKGVDSTLKIQPAELGDSAVYLCASSPSGDNTGELFFGEGSRLTVL.

This chain connects TRBV27 to TRBJ1-4; unclear D gene. V was cut by 5 bases and J by 4 bases, with 11 bases left in between. The germline V gene encodes CDR1 MNHEY and CDR2 SMNVEV (reference sequence). This CDR3 is built from 14 residues. The CDR3 loop is CASSPGRGNEKLFF. The DNA for the CDR3 is TGTGCCAGCAGTCCAGGACGGGGTAATGAAAAACTGTTTTTT.

V and J are TRBV9 and TRBJ2-3; 9 positions match TRBD2. The germline CDR1 and CDR2 sequences are SGDLS and YYNGEE. J was trimmed by 2 bases and V by 6 bases; bases with no gene match: 10. The CDR3 spans 16 residues. CDR3 nucleotide sequence: TGTGCCAGCATCCCATCGCTAGCGGGAATCACAGATACGCAGTATTTT. The encoded protein is CASIPSLAGITDTQYF.

In DNA, the CDR3 is TGTGCCAGCAGTTTCCCGGGCGGGGAAAGGAGCTATGGCTACACCTTC. This translates into CASSFPGGERSYGYTF. This sequence joins TRBV5-4 and TRBJ1-2; no definite D call. Trimming took off 5 bases at V and 4 bases at J, with 21 bases between the two ends. The V gene's germline CDR1 is SGHNT and CDR2 YYREEE (reference sequence). The CDR3 contains 16 residues.

J is TRBJ2-1 and V is TRBV2; tentative D call: TRBD2 (6 bases). V lost 6 bases, J lost 1 base, and 10 bases lay in between. CDR1 is SNHLY and CDR2 is FYNNEI in the germline V gene. The CDR3 consists of 14 residues. CDR3 region: CASSGGSSYNEQFF. CDR3 DNA sequence: TGTGCCAGCAGCGGAGGGTCGTCCTACAATGAGCAGTTCTTC.

The rearrangement uses TRBV11-2 and TRBJ1-1; a possible D gene is TRBD1 (5 bases). The CDR3 covers 13 residues. V lost 1 base and J 5 bases, leaving 8 bases between the germline ends. Germline assignment: CDR1 SGHAT and CDR2 FQNNGV. The chain's CDR3 is CASSLGRGTEAFF. In nucleotides, the CDR3 is TGTGCCAGCAGCTTAGGACGGGGGACTGAAGCTTTCTTT.

The V and J genes are TRBV25-1 and TRBJ1-5; the D gene is possibly TRBD1 (6 bases). V dropped 8 bases and J dropped 0 bases, with 23 bases sitting between them. Looked up from germline, CDR1 is MGHDK and CDR2 is SYGVNS. This CDR3 has 18 amino acids. The CDR3 loop reads CASLSQGPYHYSNQPQHF. CDR3 sequence (DNA): TGTGCCAGCCTCTCCCAGGGGCCGTACCATTATAGCAATCAGCCCCAGCATTTT.